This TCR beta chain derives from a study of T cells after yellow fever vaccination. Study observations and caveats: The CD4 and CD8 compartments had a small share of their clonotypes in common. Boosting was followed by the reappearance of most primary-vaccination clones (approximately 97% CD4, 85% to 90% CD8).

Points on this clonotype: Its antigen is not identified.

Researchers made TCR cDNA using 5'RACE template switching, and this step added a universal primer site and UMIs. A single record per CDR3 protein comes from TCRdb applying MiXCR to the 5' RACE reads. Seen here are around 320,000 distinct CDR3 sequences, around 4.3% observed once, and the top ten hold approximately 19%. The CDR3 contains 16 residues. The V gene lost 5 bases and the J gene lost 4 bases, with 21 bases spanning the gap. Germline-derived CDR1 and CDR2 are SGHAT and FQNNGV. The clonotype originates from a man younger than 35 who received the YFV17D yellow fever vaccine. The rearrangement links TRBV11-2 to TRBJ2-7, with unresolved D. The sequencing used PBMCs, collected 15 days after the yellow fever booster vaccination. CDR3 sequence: CASSPRPPDSPYEQYF. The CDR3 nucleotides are TGTGCCAGCAGCCCTAGACCCCCGGATTCGCCTTACGAGCAGTACTTC.